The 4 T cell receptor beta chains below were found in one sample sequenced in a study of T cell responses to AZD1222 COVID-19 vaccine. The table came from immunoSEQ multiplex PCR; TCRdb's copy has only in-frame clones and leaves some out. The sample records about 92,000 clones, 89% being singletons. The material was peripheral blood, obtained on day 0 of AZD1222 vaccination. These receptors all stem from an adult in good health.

The CDR3 region is CASSNHRGGLDEQYF. The CDR3 DNA follows: TGTGCCAGTAGTAACCACCGCGGGGGTCTGGACGAGCAGTACTTC. The chain employs TRBV19 and TRBJ2-7; 7 positions agree with TRBD2. The V gene's germline CDR1 is LNHDA and CDR2 SQIVND (reference sequence). The CDR3 contains 15 residues. The J segment lost 5 bases and the V segment lost 4 bases, leaving 11 bases of the junction unmatched.

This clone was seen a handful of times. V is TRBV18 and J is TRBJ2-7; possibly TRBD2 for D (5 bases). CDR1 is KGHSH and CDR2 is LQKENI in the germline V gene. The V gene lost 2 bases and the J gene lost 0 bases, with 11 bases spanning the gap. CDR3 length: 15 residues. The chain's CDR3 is CASSPTPGFSYEQYF. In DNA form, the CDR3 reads TGTGCCAGCTCACCAACCCCGGGGTTCTCCTACGAGCAGTACTTC.

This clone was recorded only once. CDR3 loop: CASSVQPEYGYTF. DNA of the CDR3: TGTGCCAGCAGCGTCCAGCCGGAGTATGGCTACACCTTC. The gene calls are TRBV9 and TRBJ1-2; D is ambiguous. Per the germline V gene, CDR1 is SGDLS and CDR2 is YYNGEE. The V gene lost 2 bases and the J gene lost 5 bases, with 10 bases spanning the gap. The CDR3 is 13 amino acids.

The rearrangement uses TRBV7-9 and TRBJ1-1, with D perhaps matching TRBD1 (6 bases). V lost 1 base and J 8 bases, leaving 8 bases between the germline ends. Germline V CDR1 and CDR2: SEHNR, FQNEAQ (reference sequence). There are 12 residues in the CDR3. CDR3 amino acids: CASSLEGGEAFF. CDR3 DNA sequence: TGTGCCAGCAGCTTAGAGGGGGGAGAAGCTTTCTTT.